This entry lists 19 T cell receptor beta chains sequenced from one sample in a study of beta chain features in type 1 diabetes. Expressed TCRB transcripts got sequenced, as all isolated RNA was reverse transcribed. The method was immunoSEQ multiplex PCR; TCRdb's version includes in-frame clones alone and lacks a portion of them. The data contain hundreds of thousands of clones, 8% of them singletons. The sequenced sample consisted of central memory CD4+ T cells from blood. The receptor set was obtained from a young woman in good health.

This clone occurred a few times. Other nucleotide sequences from this sample produce the same CDR3. This chain connects TRBV19 to TRBJ2-3, with D perhaps matching TRBD1 (7 bases). V was pared by 3 bases and J by 0 bases, with 13 bases between. Germline CDR1 LNHDA, CDR2 SQIVND (reference sequence). CDR3 length equals 16 residues. The CDR3 DNA is TGTGCCAGTAGTATCTTGACAGGGACTAGCACAGATACGCAGTATTTT. Its translation: CASSILTGTSTDTQYF. The complete variable domain, with remaining parts taken from reference TRBV19 and TRBJ2-3, reads DGGITQSPKYLFRKEGQNVTLSCEQNLNHDAMYWYRQDPGQGLRLIYYSQIVNDFQKGDIAEGYSVSREKKESFPLTVTSAQKNPTAFYLCASSILTGTSTDTQYFGPGTRLTVL.

This clone was picked up many times. Other DNA sequences in this sample translate to the same CDR3. The V call is TRBV29-1, the J call TRBJ1-1; 7 bases agree with TRBD1. Germline-derived CDR1 and CDR2 are SQVTM and ANQGSEA. The ends lost 1 base at V and 1 base at J; junction bases unmatched: 6. The CDR3 is 15 residues long. In DNA form, the CDR3 reads TGCAGCGTTGAAGGACAGGGTGGAGCGAACACTGAAGCTTTCTTT. It is translated as CSVEGQGGANTEAFF.

This clone was observed a handful of times. V and J are TRBV20-1 and TRBJ2-1; the D gene is possibly TRBD1 (5 bases). Trimming shortened V by 6 bases and J by 8 bases, and 11 bases separated the two germline ends. Germline V lookup: CDR1 DFQATT, CDR2 SNEGSKA (reference sequence). The CDR3 extends over 11 amino acids. In DNA form, the CDR3 reads TGCAGTGCAAGTCTCAGGGATGAGCAGTTCTTC. It codes for CSASLRDEQFF.

This clone came up a few times. The chain recombines TRBV6-5 with TRBJ2-3; D gene uncertain. Trimming removed 4 bases at V and 1 base at J, with 9 bases between. This CDR3 contains 14 residues. Germline V gene sequence: CDR1 MNHEY, CDR2 SVGAGI. The CDR3 region has the DNA TGTGCCAGCAGTTCTGACTGGGGCACAGATACGCAGTATTTT. Translated, it gives CASSSDWGTDTQYF.

This clone has only a few counts. The genes are TRBV4-2 and TRBJ1-2; D is unresolved. The ends were cut back, 0 bases at V and 1 base at J, with 3 bases in the middle. Germline lookup yields CDR1 LGHNA and CDR2 YNFKEQ. The CDR3 consists of 13 residues. The CDR3 DNA is TGTGCCAGCAGCCAAGAGGATAACTATGGCTACACCTTC. Amino acids: CASSQEDNYGYTF.

Only a few counts were recorded for this clone. This chain links TRBV11-2 with TRBJ2-7; D is undetermined. The CDR3 length is 13 residues. V lost 2 bases to trimming and J lost 3 bases, with 8 bases between them. Germline V gives CDR1 SGHAT, CDR2 FQNNGV. In DNA form, the CDR3 reads TGTGCCAGCAGCTTAAGTCCAAACTACGAGCAGTACTTC. Protein sequence: CASSLSPNYEQYF.

This clone came up many times. The chain combines TRBV14 with TRBJ2-4; D unresolved. The germline gives CDR1 SGHDN, CDR2 FVKESK. The ends were cut back, 3 bases at V and 7 bases at J, with 10 bases in the middle. CDR3 length: 13 residues. This CDR3 reads CASSQSGLNIQYF. The CDR3 DNA reads TGTGCCAGCAGCCAGTCTGGGTTGAACATTCAGTACTTC. The full variable domain, rest sourced from reference TRBV14 and TRBJ2-4, is EAGVTQFPSHSVIEKGQTVTLRCDPISGHDNLYWYRRVMGKEIKFLLHFVKESKQDESGMPNNRFLAERTGGTYSTLKVQPAELEDSGVYFCASSQSGLNIQYFGAGTRLSVL.

This chain connects TRBV29-1 to TRBJ1-5, with TRBD1 matching 8 bases. CDR1 and CDR2 (germline): SQVTM, ANQGSEA. The CDR3 totals 13 residues. V was clipped by 3 bases and J by 6 bases; unmatched bases: 4. CDR3 protein: CSVEGQEGQPQHF. CDR3 bases: TGCAGCGTTGAGGGACAGGAGGGTCAGCCCCAGCATTTT.

V gene TRBV6-1 combines with J gene TRBJ1-1; no clear D. V shed 2 bases and J shed 6 bases, with 10 bases lying between them. The CDR3 sequence is 13 residues long. Per germline, CDR1 MNHNS and CDR2 SASEGT. CDR3 amino acids: CASSERGISEAFF. DNA of the CDR3: TGTGCCAGCAGTGAAAGAGGGATTTCTGAAGCTTTCTTT.

This clone was observed a few times. The sample carries other DNA sequences with the same CDR3. The chain uses TRBV5-4 and TRBJ1-4; D might be TRBD1 (5 bases). CDR1 is SGHNT and CDR2 is YYREEE in the germline V gene (reference sequence). The CDR3 contains 13 residues. V was trimmed by 2 bases and J by 10 bases, leaving 12 bases between them. CDR3 sequence reads: CASSLNQGGKLFF. The CDR3 DNA sequence: TGTGCCAGCAGCTTAAACCAGGGAGGAAAACTGTTTTTT.

The table lists this clone with many counts. The CDR3 loop reads CASSSQRWRQYF. CDR3 DNA: TGTGCCAGCTCATCCCAGAGGTGGCGGCAGTACTTC. The chain has TRBV18 and TRBJ2-7; D remains ambiguous. Trimming shortened V by 5 bases and J by 9 bases, and 14 bases separated the two germline ends. Germline V gene data show CDR1 as KGHSH and CDR2 as LQKENI. This CDR3 has 12 residues.

This chain connects TRBV4-2 to TRBJ2-3; a weak D match, TRBD2 (5 bases). The CDR3 spans 14 residues. Trimming shortened V by 5 bases and J by 1 base, and 10 bases separated the two germline ends. Germline V lookup: CDR1 LGHNA, CDR2 YNFKEQ. The chain's CDR3 is CASSLGAGTDTQYF. CDR3 in DNA: TGTGCCAGCAGCTTAGGAGCGGGCACAGATACGCAGTATTTT.

The chain employs TRBV7-2 and TRBJ2-1; the D is unclear. Trimming cost V 1 base and J 2 bases, with 6 bases left between them. There are 14 residues in the CDR3. Per the germline V gene, CDR1 is SGHTA and CDR2 is FQGNSA. CDR3 amino acids: CASSLDSAYNEQFF. DNA of the CDR3: TGTGCCAGCAGCTTAGATTCGGCCTACAATGAGCAGTTCTTC.

This clone was detected a few times. This chain links TRBV9 with TRBJ2-1; tentatively, D is TRBD1 or TRBD2 (5 bases each). V lost 1 base and J lost 7, with 18 bases in between. This CDR3 is built from 16 residues. Germline V gene data show CDR1 as SGDLS and CDR2 as YYNGEE. CDR3 residues: CASSVTSMGTRNEQFF. The DNA for the CDR3 is TGTGCCAGCAGCGTAACTAGTATGGGGACCCGGAATGAGCAGTTCTTC.

The chain uses TRBV4-2 and TRBJ2-1; D ambiguous. Germline CDR1 and CDR2: LGHNA and YNFKEQ. This CDR3 is built from 16 residues. The V end was cut by 0 bases, the J end by 1 base, with 10 bases between. The chain's CDR3 is CASSQERSGSYNEQFF. CDR3 nucleotide sequence: TGTGCCAGCAGCCAAGAAAGGAGTGGTTCCTACAATGAGCAGTTCTTC.

This clone was counted a single time. V is TRBV6-6 and J is TRBJ2-7; no clear D gene. From germline, CDR1 is MNHNY and CDR2 SVGAGI (reference sequence). The V and J ends lost 5 bases and 2 bases respectively, with 10 bases between them. The CDR3 consists of 13 residues. The CDR3 region is CASSRAQAYEQYF. The CDR3 coding sequence is TGTGCCAGCAGTCGGGCCCAAGCCTACGAGCAGTACTTC.

V and J are TRBV7-3 and TRBJ1-1, with D possibly being TRBD1 (6 bases). Germline-derived CDR1 and CDR2 are SGHTA and FQGTGA. V lost 5 bases, J lost 1 base, and 14 bases lay in between. This CDR3 is built from 15 residues. The CDR3 region has the DNA TGTGCCAGCAGCCCCAGGGGAGGAAAGAACACTGAAGCTTTCTTT. Amino acids: CASSPRGGKNTEAFF.

In regard to this clone: Given a much more abundant clone one base away, this may be a read error. The chain joins TRBV7-9 to TRBJ1-5; D not certain. Germline-derived CDR1 and CDR2 are SEHNR and FQNEAQ (reference sequence). This CDR3 spans 13 amino acids. The ends were cut back, 5 bases at V and 0 bases at J, with 5 bases in the middle. CDR3 protein: CASSGYSNQPQHF. CDR3 DNA: TGTGCCAGCAGCGGGTATAGCAATCAGCCCCAGCATTTT.

In this sample, this clone turned up a few times. This chain connects TRBV7-2 to TRBJ2-7, with 8 bases fitting TRBD1. The CDR3 consists of 14 residues. Germline V lookup: CDR1 SGHTA, CDR2 FQGNSA. Germline trimming cut 7 bases from V and 1 base from J; bases unmatched to any gene: 6. The CDR3 sequence: CASIARTGSYEQYF. In DNA form, the CDR3 reads TGTGCCAGCATCGCCCGGACAGGGTCCTACGAGCAGTACTTC. The entire variable domain, with the rest obtained from reference TRBV7-2 and TRBJ2-7, is as follows: GAGVSQSPSNKVTEKGKDVELRCDPISGHTALYWYRQSLGQGLEFLIYFQGNSAPDKSGLPSDRFSAERTGGSVSTLTIQRTQQEDSAVYLCASIARTGSYEQYFGPGTRLTVT.